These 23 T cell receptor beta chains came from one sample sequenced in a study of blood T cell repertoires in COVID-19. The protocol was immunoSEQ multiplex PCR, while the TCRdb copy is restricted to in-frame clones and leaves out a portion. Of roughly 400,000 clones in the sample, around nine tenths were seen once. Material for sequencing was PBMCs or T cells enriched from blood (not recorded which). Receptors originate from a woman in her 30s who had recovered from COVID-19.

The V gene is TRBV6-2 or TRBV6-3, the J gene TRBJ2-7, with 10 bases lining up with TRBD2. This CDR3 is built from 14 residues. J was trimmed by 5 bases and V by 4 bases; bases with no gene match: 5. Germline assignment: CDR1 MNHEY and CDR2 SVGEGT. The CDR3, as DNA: TGTGCCAGCAGTTGGTCTAGCGGGAGCAACGAGCAGTACTTC. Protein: CASSWSSGSNEQYF.

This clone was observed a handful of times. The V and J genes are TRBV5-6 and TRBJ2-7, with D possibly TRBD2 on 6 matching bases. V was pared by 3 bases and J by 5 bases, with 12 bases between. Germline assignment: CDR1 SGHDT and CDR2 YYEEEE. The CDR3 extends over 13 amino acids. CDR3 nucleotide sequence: TGTGCCAGCAGCTCCGGGACTTCCCACGAGCAGTACTTC. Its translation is CASSSGTSHEQYF. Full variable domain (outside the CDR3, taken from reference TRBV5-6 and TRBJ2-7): DAGVTQSPTHLIKTRGQQVTLRCSPKSGHDTVSWYQQALGQGPQFIFQYYEEEERQRGNFPDRFSGHQFPNYSSELNVNALLLGDSALYLCASSSGTSHEQYFGPGTRLTVT.

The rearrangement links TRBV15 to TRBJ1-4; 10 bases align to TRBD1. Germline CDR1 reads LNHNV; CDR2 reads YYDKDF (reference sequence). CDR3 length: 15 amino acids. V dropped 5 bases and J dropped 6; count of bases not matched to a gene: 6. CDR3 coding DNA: TGTGCCACCAGCCCCCGGGACAGGGGTTATGAAAAACTGTTTTTT. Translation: CATSPRDRGYEKLFF.

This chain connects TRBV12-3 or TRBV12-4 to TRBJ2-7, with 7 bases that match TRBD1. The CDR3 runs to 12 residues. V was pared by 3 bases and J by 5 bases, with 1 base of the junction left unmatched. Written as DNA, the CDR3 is TGTGCCAGCAGTTTCCAGGGGGACGAGCAGTACTTC. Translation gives CASSFQGDEQYF.

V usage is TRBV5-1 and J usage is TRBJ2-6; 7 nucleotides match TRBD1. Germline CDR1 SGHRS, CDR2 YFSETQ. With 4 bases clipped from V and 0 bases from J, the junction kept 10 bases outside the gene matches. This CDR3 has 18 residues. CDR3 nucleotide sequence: TGCGCCAGCAGCCAGACGTCGGGACAGACCTCTGGGGCCAACGTCCTGACTTTC. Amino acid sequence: CASSQTSGQTSGANVLTF.

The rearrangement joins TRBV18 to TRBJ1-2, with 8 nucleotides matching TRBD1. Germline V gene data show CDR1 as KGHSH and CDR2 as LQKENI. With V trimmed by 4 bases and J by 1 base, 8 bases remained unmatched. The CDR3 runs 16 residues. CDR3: CASSLPGTGGNYGYTF. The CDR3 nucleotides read TGTGCCAGCTCACTACCTGGGACAGGCGGTAACTATGGCTACACCTTC.

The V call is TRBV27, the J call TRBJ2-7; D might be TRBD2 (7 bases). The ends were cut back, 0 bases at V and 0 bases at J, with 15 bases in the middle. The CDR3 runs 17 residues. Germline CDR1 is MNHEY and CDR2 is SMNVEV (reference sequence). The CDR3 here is CASSLSVGGGSSYEQYF. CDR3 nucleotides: TGTGCCAGCAGTTTATCGGTAGGGGGGGGAAGCTCCTACGAGCAGTACTTC.

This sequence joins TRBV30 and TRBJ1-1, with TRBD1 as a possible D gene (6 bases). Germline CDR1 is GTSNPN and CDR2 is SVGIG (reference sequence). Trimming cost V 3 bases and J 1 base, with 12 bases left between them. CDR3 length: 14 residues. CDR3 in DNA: TGTGCCTGGAGCCCGGGACACCAGAACACTGAAGCTTTCTTT. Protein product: CAWSPGHQNTEAFF.

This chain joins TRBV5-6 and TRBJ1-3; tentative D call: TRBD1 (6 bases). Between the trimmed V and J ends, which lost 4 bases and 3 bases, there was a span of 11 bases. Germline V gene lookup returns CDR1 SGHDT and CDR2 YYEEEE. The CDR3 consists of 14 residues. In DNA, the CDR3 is TGTGCCAGCAGCCATAACAGGGATGGAAACACCATATATTTT. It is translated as CASSHNRDGNTIYF. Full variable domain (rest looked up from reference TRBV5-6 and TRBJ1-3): DAGVTQSPTHLIKTRGQQVTLRCSPKSGHDTVSWYQQALGQGPQFIFQYYEEEERQRGNFPDRFSGHQFPNYSSELNVNALLLGDSALYLCASSHNRDGNTIYFGEGSWLTVV.

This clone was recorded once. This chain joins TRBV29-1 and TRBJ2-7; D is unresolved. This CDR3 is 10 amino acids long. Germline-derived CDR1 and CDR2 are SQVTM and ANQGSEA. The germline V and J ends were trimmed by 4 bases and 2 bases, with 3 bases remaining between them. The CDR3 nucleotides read TGCAGCGTTGGAGCCTACGAGCAGTACTTC. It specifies CSVGAYEQYF.

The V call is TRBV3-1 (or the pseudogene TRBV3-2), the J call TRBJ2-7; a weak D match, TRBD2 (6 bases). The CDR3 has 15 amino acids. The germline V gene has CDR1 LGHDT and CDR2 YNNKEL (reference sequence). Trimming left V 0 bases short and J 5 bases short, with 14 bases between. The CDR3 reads CASSQDGIGTDEQYF. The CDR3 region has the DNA TGTGCCAGCAGCCAAGATGGGATTGGGACTGACGAGCAGTACTTC.

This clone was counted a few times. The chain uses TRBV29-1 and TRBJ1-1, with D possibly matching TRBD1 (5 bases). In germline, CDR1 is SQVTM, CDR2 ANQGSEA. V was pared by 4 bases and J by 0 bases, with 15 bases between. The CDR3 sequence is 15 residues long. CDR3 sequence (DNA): TGCAGCGTTGTTATCCAGGGAGGTTTGAACACTGAAGCTTTCTTT. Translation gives CSVVIQGGLNTEAFF.

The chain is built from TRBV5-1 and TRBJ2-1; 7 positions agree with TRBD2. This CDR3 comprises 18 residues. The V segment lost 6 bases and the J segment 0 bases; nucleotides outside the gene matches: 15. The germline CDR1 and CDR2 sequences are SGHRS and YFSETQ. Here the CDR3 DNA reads TGCGCCAGCAATAGGGCAGGGACTACCCTAAGCTCCTACAATGAGCAGTTCTTC. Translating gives CASNRAGTTLSSYNEQFF. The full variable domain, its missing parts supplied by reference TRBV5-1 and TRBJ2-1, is KAGVTQTPRYLIKTRGQQVTLSCSPISGHRSVSWYQQTPGQGLQFLFEYFSETQRNKGNFPGRFSGRQFSNSRSEMNVSTLELGDSALYLCASNRAGTTLSSYNEQFFGPGTRLTVL.

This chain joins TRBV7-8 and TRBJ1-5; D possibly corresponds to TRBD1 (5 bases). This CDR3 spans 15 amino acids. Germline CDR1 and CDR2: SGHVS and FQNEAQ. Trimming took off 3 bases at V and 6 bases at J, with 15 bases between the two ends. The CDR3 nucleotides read TGTGCCAGCAGCTTTCGACAGACTCCAGGTCAGCCCCAGCATTTT. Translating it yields CASSFRQTPGQPQHF. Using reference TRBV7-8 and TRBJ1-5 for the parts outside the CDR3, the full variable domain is GAGVSQSPRYKVAKRGQDVALRCDPISGHVSLFWYQQALGQGPEFLTYFQNEAQLDKSGLPSDRFFAERPEGSVSTLKIQRTQQEDSAVYLCASSFRQTPGQPQHFGDGTRLSIL.

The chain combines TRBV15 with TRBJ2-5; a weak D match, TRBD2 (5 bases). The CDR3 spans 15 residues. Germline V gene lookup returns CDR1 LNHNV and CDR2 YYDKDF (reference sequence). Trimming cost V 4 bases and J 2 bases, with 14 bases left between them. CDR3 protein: CATSTRTLIQETQYF. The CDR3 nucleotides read TGTGCCACCAGCACCAGGACTTTAATACAAGAGACCCAGTACTTC.

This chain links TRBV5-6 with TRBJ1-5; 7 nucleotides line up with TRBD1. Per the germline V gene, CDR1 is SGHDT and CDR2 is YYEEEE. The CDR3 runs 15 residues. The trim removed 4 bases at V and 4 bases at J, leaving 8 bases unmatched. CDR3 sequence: CASSRDSLGNQPQHF. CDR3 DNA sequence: TGTGCCAGCAGCCGGGACAGCTTGGGTAATCAGCCCCAGCATTTT.

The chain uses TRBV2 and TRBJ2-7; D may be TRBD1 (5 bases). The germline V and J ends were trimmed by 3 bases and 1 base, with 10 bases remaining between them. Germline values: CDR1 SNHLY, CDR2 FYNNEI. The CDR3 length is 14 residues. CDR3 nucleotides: TGTGCCAGCAGTGACCCAGGGTTTTCCTACGAGCAGTACTTC. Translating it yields CASSDPGFSYEQYF. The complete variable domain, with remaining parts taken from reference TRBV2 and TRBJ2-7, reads EPEVTQTPSHQVTQMGQEVILRCVPISNHLYFYWYRQILGQKVEFLVSFYNNEISEKSEIFDDQFSVERPDGSNFTLKIRSTKLEDSAMYFCASSDPGFSYEQYFGPGTRLTVT.

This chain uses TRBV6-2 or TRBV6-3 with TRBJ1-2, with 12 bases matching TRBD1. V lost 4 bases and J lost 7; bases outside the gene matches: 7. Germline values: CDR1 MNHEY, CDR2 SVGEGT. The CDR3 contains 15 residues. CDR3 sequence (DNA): TGTGCCAGCAGTTCCCAGGGACAGGGGGCGCTTGGCTACACCTTC. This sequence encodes CASSSQGQGALGYTF.

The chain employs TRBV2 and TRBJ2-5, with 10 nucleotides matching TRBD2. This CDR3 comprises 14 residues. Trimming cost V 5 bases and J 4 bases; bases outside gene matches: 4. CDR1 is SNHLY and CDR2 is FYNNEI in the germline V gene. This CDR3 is CASSRLAGLETQYF. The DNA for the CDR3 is TGTGCCAGCAGTAGACTAGCGGGCTTAGAGACCCAGTACTTC.

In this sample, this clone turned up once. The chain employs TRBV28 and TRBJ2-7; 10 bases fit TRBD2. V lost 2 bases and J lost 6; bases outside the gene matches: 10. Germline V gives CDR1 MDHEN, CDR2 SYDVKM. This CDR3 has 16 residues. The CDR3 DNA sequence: TGTGCCAGCAGTTTAAGGACTAGCGGAAATATTGGCGAGCAGTACTTC. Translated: CASSLRTSGNIGEQYF.

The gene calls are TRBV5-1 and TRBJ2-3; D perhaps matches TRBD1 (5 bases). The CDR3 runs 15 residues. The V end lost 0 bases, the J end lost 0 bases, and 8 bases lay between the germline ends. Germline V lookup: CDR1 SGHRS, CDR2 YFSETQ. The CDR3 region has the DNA TGCGCCAGCAGCTTGGCCCGACAGAGCACAGATACGCAGTATTTT. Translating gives CASSLARQSTDTQYF.

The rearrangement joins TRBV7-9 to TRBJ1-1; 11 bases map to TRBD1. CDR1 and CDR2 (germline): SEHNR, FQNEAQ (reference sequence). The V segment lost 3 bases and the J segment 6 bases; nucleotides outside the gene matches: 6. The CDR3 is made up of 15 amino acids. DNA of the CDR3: TGTGCCAGCAGCTTTGGGGACAGGGGGTCCTCTGAAGCTTTCTTT. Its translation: CASSFGDRGSSEAFF.

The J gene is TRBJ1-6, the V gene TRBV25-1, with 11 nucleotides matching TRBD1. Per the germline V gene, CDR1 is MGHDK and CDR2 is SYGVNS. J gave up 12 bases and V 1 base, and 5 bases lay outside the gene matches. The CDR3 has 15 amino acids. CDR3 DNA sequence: TGTGCCAGCAGTGAATTGGGGACAGGGGGAGGACCCCTCCACTTT. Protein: CASSELGTGGGPLHF.